Reported below is one T cell receptor beta chain. The sample has other DNA sequences that encode this CDR3 too. The germline V gene encodes CDR1 SGHRS and CDR2 YFSETQ. This CDR3 has 13 amino acids. The trim removed 4 bases at V and 8 bases at J, leaving 7 bases unmatched. Authors' analysis steps: Estimation of nucleated cell counts relied on the amplification of reference gene primers. The protocol was immunoSEQ multiplex PCR, while the TCRdb copy is restricted to in-frame clones and leaves out a portion. The V and J calls and clone size are taken from that table; D and trimming were inferred from the DNA. The table shows under 300,000 clones, with about 90% occurring only once. This entry is derived from a study of blood T cell repertoires in COVID-19. Looking at the study overall: COVID-19 samples collected from the United States, Italy and Spain covered acute and convalescent phases. T cells, B-cell-depleted T cells, or PBMCs provided the cDNA or gDNA that served as material.

Material: peripheral blood. The clonotype was recovered from a woman aged 55-70 years with COVID-19, enrolled during active disease. This chain joins TRBV5-1 and TRBJ1-2, with 8 nucleotides matching TRBD1. CDR3 in DNA: TGCGCCAGCAGCCCCGGACAGGGAGGAGGCTACACCTTC. The encoded protein is CASSPGQGGGYTF.